This note documents a single TCR beta chain sequence. The clone's antigen remains unknown. Nothing much larger sits one base from this clone, and base qualities are not available. The immunoSEQ hsTCRB v3.0 assay was used at survey level resolution to sequence the TRB variable region. The target sequencing depth for TRB was about 40,000-55,000 T-cell genomes per sample. An Illumina MiSeq with a v3 150-cycle kit was used to sequence the pooled TRB libraries. The authors' pipeline ran thus. Repertoire analysis was run in R within a reproducible Nextflow workflow that covered QC, data transformation and analysis. LymphoSeq2, an R package for AIRR-Seq data exploration, was used to implement custom analyses. After excluding a few samples that yielded fewer than 5000 total TRB sequences, 190 or so HIV repertoires remained for analysis. Of the roughly 180 retained HIV repertoires, some 60 were collected before and more than 120 after ART initiation. Each repertoire was downsampled to 5000 TRB nucleotide sequences, and summary statistics were averaged across 100 downsampling iterations. The analysis kept only TRB sequences whose CDR3 regions were at least seven amino acids long. Two measures captured diversity: a Shannon entropy-derived clonality score and the Gini coefficient. Repertoire networks linked the top 5000 CDR3 amino acid sequences whenever two sequences differed by an edit distance of one. GLIPH2 predicted antigen specificity groups and MHC restriction for TRB CDR3 amino acid sequences. CDR3 amino acid sequences were matched against VDJdb and McPAS-TCR to flag known CMV, EBV, HIV or tissue antigen associations. Pre-ART, post-ART and control groups were compared with Wilcoxon signed-rank tests and Holm-Bonferroni correction. What TCRdb holds here is the immuneACCESS table cut down to in-frame rearrangements. Part of the clones is not present; checked against another copy, under half of the missing clones reflect an unresolved V gene, and the others are unexplained. D and trimming come from the DNA, and the V and J calls and clone size come from that table. For this sample the table gives about 26,000 clones, of which approximately 90% were detected only once. The top ten clones comprise 4% to 5.5% of the sample.

These data are taken from a study of long-term antiretroviral therapy in people with HIV (dated by TCRdb to 2021 to 2024). The study in broad terms: The earliest samples were collected about a decade before the 2015 WHO recommendation for immediate ART, when ART was typically delayed until CD4 counts fell. A retrospective serial study tested whether ART initiation and durable HIV suppression were associated with changes in peripheral blood TRB repertoire composition and diversity. The cohort contributed about 200 cryopreserved PBMC samples from under 35 adults with confirmed HIV infection, collected serially over a mean of about 6 years (range 1-12). About two fifths of the roughly 30 participants with HIV were female. No cross-contamination during QIAcube processing turned up in test extractions that ran a monoclonal T-cell line alongside 30 or so polyclonal samples.

Summary of the overall study and its limitations: A significant increase in TRB diversity was found to be associated with ART initiation, although TRB diversity was observed to remain significantly below that of transplant donor controls even after long-term ART. The samples were dated from about 2004 to 2018, and the ART regimens that were used may be less effective than current ART regimens. Because PBMC availability was limited, only the TCR beta chain was sequenced, with no alpha chain pairing. Narrower CDR3 length ranges were observed in HIV repertoires than in controls, and an antigen-experienced repertoire with only a slight naive shift after ART was suggested by the network structure. Expanded TRB clones identified before ART initiation dominated the repertoire at all time points, although this dominance fluctuated and declined in many PLHIV after ART. No data were available on ART adherence, viral resistance or therapy changes, limiting inferences about post-ART repertoire changes. Unsorted PBMC were profiled instead of sorted CD4+ and CD8+ T cells because pre-ART samples had limited cell numbers.

The CDR3 contains 14 residues, cysteine and phenylalanine counted. Only the CDR3 part of the read is kept: 42 bases, read in frame from the first base. CDR1 and CDR2 are read off the germline V gene as SGHVS and FQNEAQ. The V and J ends are trimmed by 5 bases and 0 bases, leaving 7 bases between them. Participants were included only if at least one PBMC sample before ART initiation and at least two post-ART samples were available. Treatment was received in the United States of America by all participants with HIV. Before DNA extraction, cryopreserved samples of 1-10 million PBMC were thawed and washed. At the time of the earliest PBMC sample for each participant with HIV, ages ranged from roughly 20 to 60 years. PBMC samples from each participant spanned 1-4 timepoints before ART initiation and 2-8 timepoints after ART initiation, with a median of 7 samples. For every participant, serial HIV viral load, CD4+ T-cell count, ART history and demographic data were obtained. A Qiagen kit on a QIAcube was used to extract genomic DNA from unsorted PBMC, with samples processed in batches of 12.

The input for sequencing was unsorted PBMCs, taken just over 2.6 years after starting antiretroviral therapy. Recombination linked TRBV7-8 to TRBJ1-4, and TRBD1 may be the D gene, going by 5 matching bases. The TCR sequence derives from a man between 40 and 49 years old with HIV. The DNA reads TGTGCCAGCAGCCCGACAGCAACTAATGAAAAACTGTTTTTT. Its translation reads: CASSPTATNEKLFF. The full variable domain, with segments outside the CDR3 supplied by the reference TRBV7-8 and TRBJ1-4 proteins, appears as GAGVSQSPRYKVAKRGQDVALRCDPISGHVSLFWYQQALGQGPEFLTYFQNEAQLDKSGLPSDRFFAERPEGSVSTLKIQRTQQEDSAVYLCASSPTATNEKLFFGSGTQLSVL.